This TCR beta chain was captured by sequencing in a study of T cell responses to AZD1222 COVID-19 vaccine. Study conclusions and caveats: White British people made up most donors, females outnumbered males, and clonal diversity was possibly underestimated. CD4 TCRs linked to vaccination spanned spike, dominating at 160-218 and 743-854. Once two AZD1222 doses were given, Spike-specific TCR breadth and depth went up.

Whether given at about 4 or about 12 weeks, second doses were pooled. Using immunoSEQ multiplex PCR, the repertoire was profiled, and TCRdb retains in-frame clones only, with some absent. The sample has 120,000 or so clones; around 83% are singletons. On this clone: What it binds is unknown.

The input for sequencing was peripheral blood, taken 28 days after the second AZD1222 dose. The clonotype originates from an adult who received the AZD1222 COVID-19 vaccine.

This CDR3 reads CASSYVQGRQPQHF. CDR3 bases: TGTGCCAGCAGTTACGTACAGGGCCGTCAGCCCCAGCATTTT. J is TRBJ1-5 and V is TRBV6-2 or TRBV6-3, with a weak D call TRBD1 (6 bases). CDR1 is MNHEY and CDR2 is SVGEGT in the germline V gene. The CDR3 is 14 amino acids. V lost 2 bases, J lost 6 bases, and 11 bases lay in between.